The 11 T cell receptor beta chains below all came from one sample that was sequenced in a study of T-cell reconstitution after alpha-beta-depleted transplantation in children. As it was prepared, the TCRbeta library received unique molecular identifiers. One entry per CDR3 protein, called by TCRdb with MiXCR from the PCR reads. Here the sample spans 350,000 to 450,000 distinct CDR3 sequences, about 14% being singletons. Sequencing used PBMCs, obtained from the stem cell graft. The receptors come from a human donor who donated a stem cell graft to a child with Fanconi anemia.

This clonotype has just a few counts. The chain uses TRBV12-3 or TRBV12-4 and TRBJ1-3; no clear D. The V end lost 1 base, the J end lost 1 base, and 5 bases lay between the germline ends. This CDR3 is built from 14 residues. CDR3 DNA: TGTGCCAGCAGTTTAGTTCGATCTGGAAACACCATATATTTT. Its protein is CASSLVRSGNTIYF.

The chain carries TRBV6-2 or TRBV6-3 and TRBJ1-2, with TRBD1 identical over 8 bases. The V segment lost 6 bases and the J segment 6 bases; nucleotides outside the gene matches: 6. Looked up from germline, CDR1 is MNHEY and CDR2 is SVGEGT. CDR3 length: 13 amino acids. Written as DNA, the CDR3 is TGTGCCAGCAGACGCCAGGGGGCCCATGGCTACACCTTC. Protein product: CASRRQGAHGYTF.

The J gene is TRBJ1-5, the V gene TRBV6-5; D is ambiguous. There are 15 residues in the CDR3. With 0 bases removed from V and 1 base from J, the gap between germline ends came to 7 bases. Germline CDR1 is MNHEY and CDR2 is SVGAGI. The CDR3 region is CASSYSSGSNQPQHF. The CDR3, as DNA: TGTGCCAGCAGTTACTCGAGCGGAAGCAATCAGCCCCAGCATTTT.

The chain carries TRBV3-1 and TRBJ1-2; perhaps TRBD1 as D (5 bases). The CDR3 is 16 amino acids. CDR1 is LGHDT and CDR2 is YNNKEL in the germline V gene (reference sequence). With 1 base removed from V and 4 bases from J, the gap between germline ends came to 16 bases. The DNA for the CDR3 is TGTGCCAGCAGCCAAGCGATCAGGGCCGGAAGCTATGGCTACACCTTC. Protein sequence: CASSQAIRAGSYGYTF.

The chain recombines TRBV10-3 with TRBJ2-1, with D possibly matching TRBD2 (6 bases). This CDR3 region has 14 residues. Between the trimmed V and J ends, which lost 8 bases and 8 bases, there was a span of 19 bases. Germline CDR1 is ENHRY and CDR2 is SYGVKD. CDR3 amino acids: CAIGSQRDWDEQFF. The CDR3 nucleotides read TGTGCCATCGGCTCCCAGAGGGACTGGGATGAGCAGTTCTTC.

The sample holds a few counts of this clonotype. This chain connects TRBV2 to TRBJ2-1; no clear D. The CDR3 totals 14 residues. Germline V CDR1 and CDR2: SNHLY, FYNNEI. Trimming stripped 7 bases from V and 4 bases from J, with 14 bases between. The CDR3 DNA reads TGTGCCAGCACAATTGCCGCAGCGTACAATGAGCAGTTCTTC. Its translation is CASTIAAAYNEQFF.

This clonotype was observed a few times. The rearrangement uses TRBV3-1 and TRBJ2-1, with 7 bases fitting TRBD1. This CDR3 comprises 15 residues. Germline values: CDR1 LGHDT, CDR2 YNNKEL (reference sequence). Trimming took 6 bases from V and 1 from J; bases not matched to a gene: 6. CDR3 in DNA: TGTGCCAGCAGACGACAGGGTGGGTCCTACAATGAGCAGTTCTTC. Translated, it gives CASRRQGGSYNEQFF.

The chain combines TRBV11-2 with TRBJ2-7; D may be TRBD1 (5 bases). Trimming stripped 2 bases from V and 0 bases from J, with 11 bases between. CDR1 and CDR2 (germline): SGHAT, FQNNGV. The CDR3 spans 15 residues. For the CDR3, the DNA is TGTGCCAGCAGCTTAAACAGGTTTGCCTCCTACGAGCAGTACGTC. It is translated as CASSLNRFASYEQYV.

This clonotype was found many times. This chain joins TRBV6-5 and TRBJ2-1; perhaps D is TRBD1 or TRBD2 (5 bases each). Trimming removed 6 bases at V and 8 bases at J, with 11 bases between. The germline V gene encodes CDR1 MNHEY and CDR2 SVGAGI. The CDR3 sequence is 12 residues long. The CDR3, as DNA: TGTGCCAGCAGCTACGTGGGGGATGAGCAGTTCTTC. This sequence encodes CASSYVGDEQFF.

This clonotype was seen only a few times. The gene calls are TRBV21-1 and TRBJ2-7. TRBV21-1 is recorded as a pseudogene. The CDR3 runs to 15 residues. This chain's CDR3 is CASSKEVRLSYEQYV. DNA for the CDR3: TGTGCCAGCAGCAAAGAGGTCAGGCTCTCCTACGAGCAGTACGTC.

This chain connects TRBV6-2 or TRBV6-3 to TRBJ1-6; 9 bases align to TRBD1. V shed 6 bases and J 8 bases; nucleotides not matched to a gene: 5. The CDR3 has 14 amino acids. Germline V lookup: CDR1 MNHEY, CDR2 SVGEGT. CDR3 protein: CASSSGTGYSPLHF. The CDR3 region has the DNA TGTGCCAGCAGCTCCGGGACAGGGTATTCACCCCTCCACTTT.